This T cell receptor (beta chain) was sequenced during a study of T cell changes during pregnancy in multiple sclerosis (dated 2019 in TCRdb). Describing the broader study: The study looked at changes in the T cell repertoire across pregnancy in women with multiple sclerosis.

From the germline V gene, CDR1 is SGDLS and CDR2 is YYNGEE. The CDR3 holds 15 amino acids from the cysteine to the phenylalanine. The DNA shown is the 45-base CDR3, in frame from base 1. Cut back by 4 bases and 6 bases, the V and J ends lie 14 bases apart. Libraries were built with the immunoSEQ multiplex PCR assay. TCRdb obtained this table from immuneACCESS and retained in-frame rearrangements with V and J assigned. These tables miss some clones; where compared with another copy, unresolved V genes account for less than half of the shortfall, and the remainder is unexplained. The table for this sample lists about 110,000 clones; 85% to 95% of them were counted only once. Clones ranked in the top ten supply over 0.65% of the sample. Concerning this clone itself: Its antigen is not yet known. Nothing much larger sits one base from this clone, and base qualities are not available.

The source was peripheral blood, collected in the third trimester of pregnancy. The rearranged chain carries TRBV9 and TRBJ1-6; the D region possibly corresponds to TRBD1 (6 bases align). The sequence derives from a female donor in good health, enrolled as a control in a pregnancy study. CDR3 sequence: CASSTGQQSNSPLHF. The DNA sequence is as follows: TGTGCCAGCAGCACCGGACAGCAAAGTAATTCACCCCTCCACTTT.